The 15 T cell receptor beta chains listed next were all sequenced from one sample in a study of blood T cell repertoires in COVID-19. Method: immunoSEQ multiplex PCR; TCRdb's copy keeps in-frame clones and lacks some. The sample consists of around 190,000 clones, approximately 86% of them appearing once. Sequences were obtained from PBMCs or T cells enriched from blood (not recorded which). Receptors were obtained from a man between 18 and 29 years old with acute COVID-19.

The rearrangement joins TRBV6-5 to TRBJ2-2, with TRBD2 matching over 7 bases. Germline trimming cut 7 bases from V and 4 bases from J; bases unmatched to any gene: 9. Germline CDR1 is MNHEY and CDR2 is SVGAGI. This CDR3 contains 15 residues. Written as DNA, the CDR3 is TGTGCCAGCAACCCAGCGGGGACTATCACCGGGGAGCTGTTTTTT. Amino acid sequence: CASNPAGTITGELFF.

The V and J genes are TRBV12-3 or TRBV12-4 and TRBJ2-3; D possibly corresponds to TRBD2 (5 bases). The CDR3 runs 13 residues. V shed 5 bases and J shed 2 bases, with 8 bases lying between them. Written as DNA, the CDR3 is TGTGCCAGCAGTGTGGACTCCACAGATACGCAGTATTTT. This translates into CASSVDSTDTQYF.

The genes are TRBV28 and TRBJ2-7; D is ambiguous. Germline V gives CDR1 MDHEN, CDR2 SYDVKM. Trimming cost V 5 bases and J 4 bases, with 6 bases left between them. The CDR3 extends over 11 amino acids. The CDR3 loop reads CASSDFYEQYF. The DNA of the CDR3 is TGTGCCAGCAGTGACTTTTACGAGCAGTACTTC.

The chain joins TRBV3-1 (or the pseudogene TRBV3-2) to TRBJ2-7; a possible D gene is TRBD2 (5 bases). Trimming took off 4 bases at V and 2 bases at J, with 18 bases between the two ends. Looked up from germline, CDR1 is LGHDT and CDR2 is YNNKEL (reference sequence). The CDR3 spans 16 residues. The CDR3 sequence is CASSRRFGVDAYEQYF. CDR3 in DNA: TGTGCCAGCAGCCGGAGGTTCGGGGTGGATGCCTACGAGCAGTACTTC.

J is TRBJ1-2 and V is TRBV6-5; D uncertain. This CDR3 has 14 amino acids. Germline CDR1 reads MNHEY; CDR2 reads SVGAGI. Between the trimmed V and J ends, which lost 3 bases and 6 bases, there was a span of 14 bases. The DNA for the CDR3 is TGTGCCAGCAGTTATGGGCCGATCGGGGATGGCTACACCTTC. Translated: CASSYGPIGDGYTF.

This chain joins TRBV7-9 and TRBJ2-7; TRBD2 agrees at 9 bases. This CDR3 has 19 amino acids. The ends lost 1 base at V and 6 bases at J; junction bases unmatched: 19. Per germline, CDR1 SEHNR and CDR2 FQNEAQ (reference sequence). The CDR3 reads CASSLGPAVVREGLGEQYF. The CDR3 bases are TGTGCCAGCAGCTTAGGCCCCGCGGTGGTGCGGGAGGGCCTCGGCGAGCAGTACTTC. Combining the CDR3 with reference TRBV7-9 and TRBJ2-7 gives the whole variable domain DTGVSQNPRHKITKRGQNVTFRCDPISEHNRLYWYRQTLGQGPEFLTYFQNEAQLEKSRLLSDRFSAERPKGSFSTLEIQRTEQGDSAMYLCASSLGPAVVREGLGEQYFGPGTRLTVT.

The V and J genes are TRBV6-1 and TRBJ2-5, with a possible D match to TRBD2 (5 bases). With 2 bases removed from V and 3 bases from J, the gap between germline ends came to 7 bases. The CDR3 sequence is 13 residues long. The germline gives CDR1 MNHNS, CDR2 SASEGT. The CDR3 spells CASSERDKETQYF. CDR3 DNA: TGTGCCAGCAGTGAACGGGATAAAGAGACCCAGTACTTC.

The rearrangement uses TRBV10-3 and TRBJ2-3, with 7 bases lining up with TRBD1. The CDR3 has 13 residues. Germline V gives CDR1 ENHRY, CDR2 SYGVKD. V lost 4 bases, J lost 5 bases, and 3 bases stayed unmatched. The CDR3 coding sequence is TGTGCCATCAGTGGGGGACAGCTAGATACGCAGTATTTT. It is translated as CAISGGQLDTQYF.

The CDR3 sequence: CAWAYSGSYEQYF. The CDR3 DNA reads TGTGCCTGGGCTTATAGCGGCTCCTACGAGCAGTACTTC. The chain is built from TRBV30 and TRBJ2-7; possibly TRBD2 for D (6 bases). V gave up 5 bases and J gave up 0 bases, with 11 bases separating them. Germline V gives CDR1 GTSNPN, CDR2 SVGIG (reference sequence). The CDR3 is made up of 13 amino acids.

The chain has TRBV12-5 and TRBJ2-2; tentatively, D is TRBD1 (5 bases). V was cut by 0 bases and J by 3 bases, with 14 bases left in between. Germline CDR1 is LGHNT and CDR2 is FRNRAP. The CDR3 runs to 17 residues. The DNA of the CDR3 is TGTGCTAGTGGTTTGGTATTGGGGCGCCGGGACACCGGGGAGCTGTTTTTT. It is translated as CASGLVLGRRDTGELFF.

The chain links TRBV30 to TRBJ2-7; weak D call: TRBD2 (5 bases). Germline V gene data show CDR1 as GTSNPN and CDR2 as SVGIG (reference sequence). The CDR3 spans 12 residues. V was shortened by 3 bases and J by 2 bases, with 8 bases between the two germline ends. The CDR3 sequence: CAWRDSTYEQYF. As DNA, the CDR3 is TGTGCCTGGAGGGACTCTACCTACGAGCAGTACTTC.

This clone was found a few times. This chain links TRBV5-1 with TRBJ1-1, with 9 bases lining up with TRBD1. Germline-derived CDR1 and CDR2 are SGHRS and YFSETQ. V dropped 0 bases and J dropped 3; count of bases not matched to a gene: 18. CDR3 length: 20 residues. Here the CDR3 DNA reads TGCGCCAGCAGCTTGGGGGAAAACAGGGGGCCCGAAGTTCCGGACACTGAAGCTTTCTTT. It is translated as CASSLGENRGPEVPDTEAFF. Looking up the rest from reference TRBV5-1 and TRBJ1-1 gives the full variable domain: KAGVTQTPRYLIKTRGQQVTLSCSPISGHRSVSWYQQTPGQGLQFLFEYFSETQRNKGNFPGRFSGRQFSNSRSEMNVSTLELGDSALYLCASSLGENRGPEVPDTEAFFGQGTRLTVV.

The CDR3 nucleotides read TGTGCCAGCAGTAACCGGGACAGGGTGGGCACTGAAGCTTTCTTT. Translating gives CASSNRDRVGTEAFF. V gene TRBV6-2 or TRBV6-3 combines with J gene TRBJ1-1; 9 bases align to TRBD1. Per the germline V gene, CDR1 is MNHEY and CDR2 is SVGEGT. This CDR3 is built from 15 residues. J lost 4 bases, V lost 5 bases, and 8 bases had no gene match.

This chain uses TRBV5-1 with TRBJ2-5; D is possibly TRBD2 (6 bases). Germline lookup yields CDR1 SGHRS and CDR2 YFSETQ. This CDR3 is 19 amino acids long. Between the trimmed V and J ends, which lost 3 bases and 2 bases, there was a span of 26 bases. CDR3 loop: CASSSSSDMASGPQETQYF. The CDR3 region has the DNA TGCGCCAGCAGCTCCTCCTCGGACATGGCCAGCGGGCCACAAGAGACCCAGTACTTC.

This clone was observed a few times. This chain joins TRBV4-3 and TRBJ2-7; D is ambiguous. The V gene's germline CDR1 is LGHNA and CDR2 YSLEER. The CDR3 loop spans 13 amino acids. V was cut by 0 bases and J by 3 bases, with 6 bases left in between. The chain's CDR3 is CASSQDRDYEQYF. In DNA, the CDR3 is TGCGCCAGCAGCCAAGATAGAGACTACGAGCAGTACTTC.